This TCR beta chain emerged from a study of blood T cell repertoires in COVID-19. Across the whole study: Acute and convalescent COVID-19 samples came from the United States, Italy and Spain.

Germline-derived CDR1 and CDR2 are MRHNA and SNTAGT. The CDR3 is 13 residues long. The V end was cut by 4 bases, the J end by 8 bases, with 14 bases between. Assay: immunoSEQ multiplex PCR; the TCRdb copy retains only in-frame clones and omits some. The table records about 260,000 clones, about 80% of them present only once. The chain recombines TRBV6-4 with TRBJ1-2; the D is unclear. This TCR was recovered from a woman between 50 and 59 years old who had recovered from COVID-19. Sequenced material: peripheral blood. CDR3 residues: CASSVDTSSGYTF. The CDR3 DNA sequence: TGTGCCAGCAGTGTCGACACCTCGTCCGGCTACACCTTC.